The 2 T cell receptor beta chains below come from one sample, sequenced in a study of long-term antiretroviral therapy in people with HIV. Version v3.0 of the immunoSEQ assay was performed at survey level. Using immunoSEQ multiplex PCR, the repertoire was profiled, and TCRdb retains in-frame clones only, with some absent. This table holds tens of thousands of clones, approximately 90% found once. The sample in question was unsorted PBMCs, obtained about 5 years before starting antiretroviral therapy. The receptors originated from a man aged 45-65 years with HIV.

J is TRBJ1-6 and V is TRBV30, with unresolved D. The CDR3 loop spans 17 amino acids. Trimming removed 2 bases at V and 0 bases at J, with 14 bases between. Germline CDR1 is GTSNPN and CDR2 is SVGIG (reference sequence). The CDR3 reads CAWSLARTSSYNSPLHF. For the CDR3, the DNA is TGTGCCTGGAGTTTGGCCCGCACGAGCTCCTATAATTCACCCCTCCACTTT.

This clone is termed medium-sized. The sample has other DNA sequences that encode this CDR3 too. The CDR3 loop is CASSLGGGNQPQHF. Here the CDR3 DNA reads TGTGCCAGCAGCTTGGGAGGGGGCAATCAGCCCCAGCATTTT. The chain joins TRBV5-6 to TRBJ1-5; tentative D call: TRBD1 (5 bases). Germline assignment: CDR1 SGHDT and CDR2 YYEEEE. Trimming stripped 0 bases from V and 2 bases from J, with 6 bases between. The CDR3 is 14 amino acids.